This record covers a single T cell receptor beta chain. What it binds is unknown. Libraries were prepared by immunoSEQ multiplex PCR; TCRdb keeps only in-frame clonotypes and omits some of them. The sample shows around 70,000 clones, around 80% of them seen only once. The entry originates in a study of T cell responses to AZD1222 COVID-19 vaccine. Study results and limitations: Baseline testing showed seropositivity in only six AZD1222 recipients. The peak T cell response came first, and repertoires were sampled only after it. There were mostly white British donors and more females than males, and clonal diversity was possibly underestimated.

The germline V gene encodes CDR1 MNHEY and CDR2 SMNVEV (reference sequence). The CDR3 extends over 12 amino acids. V was shortened by 3 bases and J by 5 bases, with 5 bases between the two germline ends. This clonotype was obtained from an adult in good health. The sequences come from peripheral blood, collected on day 0 of AZD1222 vaccination. V and J are TRBV27 and TRBJ1-5; D unresolved. CDR3 DNA sequence: TGTGCCAGCAGTTTCCCTGATCAGCCCCAGCATTTT. It encodes CASSFPDQPQHF.